The present T cell receptor beta chain was sequenced within a study of blood T cell repertoires in COVID-19. Looking at the study overall: The samples span acute and convalescent COVID-19 from the United States, Italy and Spain.

The length of the CDR3 is 18 residues. Germline V CDR1 and CDR2: SGHTA, FQGNSA. After removal of 1 base from V and 7 bases from J, the junction contained 11 bases not matched to a gene. The protocol was immunoSEQ multiplex PCR, while the TCRdb copy is restricted to in-frame clones and leaves out a portion. Here the sample spans around 300,000 clones, about 91% being singletons. V and J are TRBV7-2 and TRBJ2-1; 12 positions agree with TRBD2. The source of this sequence is a woman in her twenties or thirties with COVID-19, enrolled during active disease. The sequencing sample was made of peripheral blood. The DNA for the CDR3 is TGTGCCAGCAGCTTAGTTCCTAGCGGGGGGGCAGGGTGGAATGAGCAGTTCTTC. This encodes CASSLVPSGGAGWNEQFF.